The clone carrying this TCR beta chain was seen only once. As processed by the authors: Amplification with reference gene primers provided the estimates of nucleated cell counts. Using immunoSEQ multiplex PCR, the repertoire was profiled, and TCRdb retains in-frame clones only, with some absent. V and J calls and clone size are those listed in that table; D and trimming were worked out from the DNA. The sample yields some 350,000 clones, over 75% seen once. The data were obtained in a study of blood T cell repertoires in COVID-19. Study details: COVID-19 samples from acute and convalescent phases originated in the United States, Italy and Spain.

Looked up from germline, CDR1 is SGHTA and CDR2 is FQGNSA. The CDR3 has 16 amino acids. V lost 3 bases to trimming and J lost 3 bases; unmatched junction nucleotides: 7. The sequence was obtained from a man younger than 45 who had recovered from COVID-19. The chain uses TRBV7-2 and TRBJ2-3; TRBD2 matches at 9 bases. Sequencing used PBMCs or T cells enriched from blood (not recorded which). The DNA of the CDR3 is TGTGCCAGCAGCTTGCGGGGGGGCGCCCGTACAGATACGCAGTATTTT. Residues: CASSLRGGARTDTQYF. Together with reference TRBV7-2 and TRBJ2-3, the CDR3 gives the full variable domain: GAGVSQSPSNKVTEKGKDVELRCDPISGHTALYWYRQSLGQGLEFLIYFQGNSAPDKSGLPSDRFSAERTGGSVSTLTIQRTQQEDSAVYLCASSLRGGARTDTQYFGPGTRLTVL.